Following are 21 T cell receptor beta chains from one sample sequenced in a study of T cells in Graves' hyperthyroidism and ophthalmopathy (dated by TCRdb to between 2018 and 2021). Library preparation used multiplex PCR. TCRdb records Illumina HiSeq 2000 as the sequencer. Amplification of TCR beta CDR3 regions was carried out from RNA transcripts. The TCR CDR3 was subjected to a first round of RT-PCR using the HTBI primer set and the Qiagen OneStep RT-PCR kit. TCRdb applied fastp at Q25 and MiXCR to the public reads, then kept only in-frame beta chains. Under each unique CDR3 protein, matching rows form one entry showing the most common genes and DNA. The table for this sample lists some 800,000 distinct CDR3 sequences; roughly 40% of them were counted only once. The top ten clones comprise approximately 10% of the sample. Source material: blood. The receptor source for this set is a man younger than 35 with Graves' hyperthyroidism.

V and J are TRBV6-2 or TRBV6-3 and TRBJ1-1; D may be TRBD1 (5 bases). The CDR3 has 13 amino acids. The germline gives CDR1 MNHEY, CDR2 SVGEGT. V lost 4 bases, J lost 7 bases, and 13 bases lay in between. The chain's CDR3 is CASSSPGRNEAFF. CDR3 DNA: TGTGCCAGCAGTTCCCCAGGGCGGAATGAAGCTTTCTTT.

This clonotype was detected a few times. J is TRBJ2-7 and V is TRBV7-2; 7 bases agree with TRBD1. The V and J ends lost 5 bases and 7 bases, in that order; junction bases with no gene match: 11. The CDR3 totals 14 residues. Germline V gives CDR1 SGHTA, CDR2 FQGNSA. This CDR3 reads CASSLTGASWEQYF. CDR3 DNA sequence: TGTGCCAGCAGCCTAACAGGGGCCTCTTGGGAGCAGTACTTC.

The chain carries TRBV5-1 and TRBJ2-7; 8 positions match TRBD2. Germline V gives CDR1 SGHRS, CDR2 YFSETQ. The trim removed 5 bases at V and 6 bases at J, leaving 10 bases unmatched. The CDR3 extends over 14 amino acids. CDR3 coding DNA: TGCGCCAGCAGTCGAGCGGGGGAGCCACTCGAGCAGTACTTC. Translation: CASSRAGEPLEQYF.

There are many counts of this clonotype. The chain carries TRBV19 and TRBJ2-7; perhaps TRBD2 as D (6 bases). This CDR3 has 13 residues. V lost 5 bases and J lost 5, with 13 bases in between. Germline CDR1 and CDR2: LNHDA and SQIVND (reference sequence). The DNA for the CDR3 is TGTGCCAGTAGTCCTCGCGGCGGGGACGAGCAGTACTTC. Encoded protein: CASSPRGGDEQYF. The full variable domain, its missing parts supplied by reference TRBV19 and TRBJ2-7, is DGGITQSPKYLFRKEGQNVTLSCEQNLNHDAMYWYRQDPGQGLRLIYYSQIVNDFQKGDIAEGYSVSREKKESFPLTVTSAQKNPTAFYLCASSPRGGDEQYFGPGTRLTVT.

The sample holds many counts of this clonotype. This sequence joins TRBV7-6 and TRBJ1-1, with D perhaps matching TRBD1 (6 bases). Germline V gene sequence: CDR1 SGHVS, CDR2 FNYEAQ. The CDR3 has 13 amino acids. V was trimmed by 6 bases and J by 3 bases, leaving 11 bases between them. CDR3 sequence reads: CASREGGHTEAFF. CDR3 coding DNA: TGTGCCAGCAGGGAGGGGGGACACACTGAAGCTTTCTTT.

This chain links TRBV5-6 with TRBJ2-5; no reliable D call. The germline V gene has CDR1 SGHDT and CDR2 YYEEEE. This CDR3 spans 15 amino acids. Trimming pared 4 bases from V and 5 bases from J, leaving 18 bases between. CDR3 nucleotide sequence: TGTGCCAGCAGCGACCGGGCCAGGATGATGGAGACCCAGTACTTC. Protein sequence: CASSDRARMMETQYF. Filled out from reference TRBV5-6 and TRBJ2-5, the complete variable domain reads DAGVTQSPTHLIKTRGQQVTLRCSPKSGHDTVSWYQQALGQGPQFIFQYYEEEERQRGNFPDRFSGHQFPNYSSELNVNALLLGDSALYLCASSDRARMMETQYFGPGTRLLVL.

This clonotype appeared many times. The genes are TRBV2 and TRBJ2-2; TRBD2 matches at 12 bases. The CDR3 runs 15 residues. Trimming took 6 bases from V and 5 from J; bases not matched to a gene: 4. Germline assignment: CDR1 SNHLY and CDR2 FYNNEI. CDR3 loop: CASRTTSGSTGELFF. The CDR3 nucleotides read TGTGCCAGCAGAACGACTAGCGGGAGTACCGGGGAGCTGTTTTTT.

In this sample, this clonotype turned up a few times. The chain links TRBV6-5 to TRBJ2-5; D perhaps matches TRBD2 (6 bases). The CDR3 runs 15 residues. The germline CDR1 and CDR2 sequences are MNHEY and SVGAGI. Trimming removed 0 bases from V and 2 bases from J, with 10 bases in between. Here the CDR3 DNA reads TGTGCCAGCAGTTACTCGAGCAGCGGGCAAGAGACCCAGTACTTC. Amino acids: CASSYSSSGQETQYF.

The table lists this clonotype with a few counts. V and J are TRBV6-6 and TRBJ2-5; TRBD1 agrees at 7 bases. Germline assignment: CDR1 MNHNY and CDR2 SVGAGI (reference sequence). Trimming took 5 bases from V and 3 from J; bases not matched to a gene: 12. The CDR3 runs 16 residues. The CDR3 is CASSPTYRGEEETQYF. The CDR3 DNA reads TGTGCCAGCAGTCCAACATACAGGGGAGAGGAAGAGACCCAGTACTTC.

In this sample, this clonotype turned up many times. J is TRBJ1-2 and V is TRBV15; 7 bases align to TRBD1. The V gene's germline CDR1 is LNHNV and CDR2 YYDKDF (reference sequence). The V segment lost 5 bases and the J segment 5 bases; nucleotides outside the gene matches: 8. CDR3 length: 14 amino acids. The CDR3 reads CATSEVGGAYGYTF. The CDR3 DNA sequence: TGTGCCACCAGCGAGGTAGGGGGCGCGTATGGCTACACCTTC. Full variable domain (rest looked up from reference TRBV15 and TRBJ1-2): DAMVIQNPRYQVTQFGKPVTLSCSQTLNHNVMYWYQQKSSQAPKLLFHYYDKDFNNEADTPDNFQSRRPNTSFCFLDIRSPGLGDTAMYLCATSEVGGAYGYTFGSGTRLTVV.

The V and J genes are TRBV20-1 and TRBJ1-1, with D tentatively TRBD1 (6 bases). Germline CDR1 is DFQATT and CDR2 is SNEGSKA (reference sequence). The CDR3 consists of 12 residues. V was pared by 6 bases and J by 4 bases, with 12 bases between. The CDR3 sequence is CSAGGGVTEAFF. Written as DNA, the CDR3 is TGCAGTGCCGGAGGGGGGGTCACTGAAGCTTTCTTT.

The table lists this clonotype with a few counts. V gene TRBV7-2 combines with J gene TRBJ1-5, with no clear D. The CDR3 spans 14 residues. From germline, CDR1 is SGHTA and CDR2 FQGNSA. V gave up 3 bases and J gave up 7 bases, with 13 bases separating them. CDR3 DNA sequence: TGTGCCAGCAGCTTCAATTCTAGGTCCCAGCCCCAGCATTTT. This sequence encodes CASSFNSRSQPQHF.

This clonotype was seen ten or more times. The V and J genes are TRBV20-1 and TRBJ2-7, with 7 bases aligning to TRBD2. Trimming took 3 bases from V and 7 from J; bases not matched to a gene: 12. Germline V gene sequence: CDR1 DFQATT, CDR2 SNEGSKA (reference sequence). The CDR3 covers 14 residues. Here the CDR3 DNA reads TGCAGTGCTAGTATCGGCGGGAGTGGCAGTGAGCAGTACTTC. It yields the protein CSASIGGSGSEQYF.

This chain joins TRBV28 and TRBJ2-7; 7 bases are shared with TRBD1. The CDR3 is 13 residues long. Germline CDR1 MDHEN, CDR2 SYDVKM. The junction had 3 bases not matched to a gene; V was cut back by 5 bases and J by 2 bases. CDR3 coding DNA: TGTGCCAGCAGTACACAGGGGACCTACGAGCAGTACTTC. Amino acid sequence: CASSTQGTYEQYF. Variable domain in full (rest from reference TRBV28 and TRBJ2-7): DVKVTQSSRYLVKRTGEKVFLECVQDMDHENMFWYRQDPGLGLRLIYFSYDVKMKEKGDIPEGYSVSREKKERFSLILESASTNQTSMYLCASSTQGTYEQYFGPGTRLTVT.

This rearrangement joins TRBV2 to TRBJ2-7; TRBD1 or TRBD2 may be the D gene (5 bases each). CDR1 and CDR2 (germline): SNHLY, FYNNEI. Trimming cost V 5 bases and J 1 base, with 18 bases left between them. The CDR3 is made up of 16 amino acids. The CDR3 loop is CASSLKTGTVSYEQYF. Written as DNA, the CDR3 is TGTGCCAGCAGTCTTAAGACCGGGACGGTATCCTACGAGCAGTACTTC.

This clonotype was detected a few times. The CDR3, as DNA: TGTGCCAGCAGCCTACCGGGACAGGGGTCCCTAAGTACAAATCAGCCCCAGCATTTT. It is translated as CASSLPGQGSLSTNQPQHF. The chain has TRBV7-8 and TRBJ1-5; 10 bases map to TRBD1. Germline-derived CDR1 and CDR2 are SGHVS and FQNEAQ. This CDR3 is 19 amino acids long. V was clipped by 5 bases and J by 4 bases; unmatched bases: 17.

There are a few counts of this clonotype. The chain is built from TRBV5-1 and TRBJ2-7; a possible D gene is TRBD2 (6 bases). Germline V gives CDR1 SGHRS, CDR2 YFSETQ. Deletions cut 5 bases from V and 3 bases from J, with 18 bases between. This CDR3 comprises 15 residues. The CDR3 bases are TGCGCCAGCAGGGTCGTCCCTGGGGGGAACTACGAGCAGTACTTC. It encodes CASRVVPGGNYEQYF.

This chain connects TRBV29-1 to TRBJ1-1, with a possible D match to TRBD1 (5 bases). Trimming stripped 5 bases from V and 5 bases from J, with 15 bases between. CDR1 SQVTM and CDR2 ANQGSEA come from the germline V gene. The CDR3 length is 13 residues. In DNA, the CDR3 is TGCAGCGTTACGGGGGGAGATGGGACTGAAGCTTTCTTT. This codes for CSVTGGDGTEAFF.

There are a few counts of this clonotype. A junction boundary mismatches the germline segment, possibly from a read error. The CDR3 coding sequence is TGCGCCAGCAGCCAAGATTACGGGGGGTCTGGAAACACCATATATTTT. It translates to CASSQDYGGSGNTIYF. The V and J genes are TRBV7-2 and TRBJ1-3; a weak D match, TRBD1 (5 bases). Germline values: CDR1 SGHTA, CDR2 FQGNSA. This CDR3 region has 16 residues.

As concerns this clonotype: The junction shows a germline mismatch at one end, possibly a read error. This chain links TRBV2 with TRBJ1-1; D ambiguous. The CDR3 sequence is 11 residues long. Germline V gives CDR1 SNHLY, CDR2 FYNNEI. The CDR3 region has the DNA TGTGTCAGCGAAGTGAACACTGAAGCTTTCTTT. This codes for CVSEVNTEAFF. Complete variable domain (other parts from reference TRBV2 and TRBJ1-1): EPEVTQTPSHQVTQMGQEVILRCVPISNHLYFYWYRQILGQKVEFLVSFYNNEISEKSEIFDDQFSVERPDGSNFTLKIRSTKLEDSAMYFCVSEVNTEAFFGQGTRLTVV.

This clonotype was recorded a few times. The V and J genes are TRBV29-1 and TRBJ1-1; D is unresolved. Germline CDR1 reads SQVTM; CDR2 reads ANQGSEA. CDR3 size: 12 residues. The V end was cut by 4 bases, the J end by 1 base, with 7 bases between. For the CDR3, the DNA is TGCAGCGTTGGCGACTGGAACACTGAAGCTTTCTTT. This codes for CSVGDWNTEAFF. The complete variable domain, with remaining parts taken from reference TRBV29-1 and TRBJ1-1, reads SAVISQKPSRDICQRGTSLTIQCQVDSQVTMMFWYRQQPGQSLTLIATANQGSEATYESGFVIDKFPISRPNLTFSTLTVSNMSPEDSSIYLCSVGDWNTEAFFGQGTRLTVV.